This T cell receptor (beta chain) was sequenced for a study of OX40 agonist ivuxolimab in advanced cancers. Study as a whole: Dose-escalation cases comprised hepatocellular carcinoma, melanoma, renal cell or head and neck cancer. General study findings and limits: Compared with CD4+, CD8+ T cells on average had more expanded clones.

As concerns this clone: Its antigen is unidentified.

This CDR3 contains 14 residues. TCRdb's copy holds only in-frame clones and misses some; the assay was immunoSEQ multiplex PCR. Here the sample spans 60,000 to 80,000 clones, over 70% being singletons. Material: CD4+ or CD8+ T cells sorted from blood, obtained in a trial of the OX40 agonist ivuxolimab. The origin of this receptor is an adult with an advanced solid tumor such as melanoma, head and neck, liver or kidney cancer. The chain is built from TRBV21-1 and TRBJ2-7; TRBD1 is taken as the D call from the table, unchecked against the DNA. TRBV21-1 is tagged as a pseudogene. CDR3 nucleotides: TGTGCCAGCAGCAAAGGGCAGGGAAGCTACGAGCAGTACTTC. This gives the protein CASSKGQGSYEQYF.